This record looks at one T cell receptor (beta chain) sequence and its context. The antigen remains unidentified. TCRdb re-called the 5' RACE reads through MiXCR, storing one row per CDR3 protein. The sample contains 690,000 or so distinct CDR3 sequences, 8.6% of which appear only once. The source of the sample is a study of identical twins. CDR3 size: 13 residues. V lost 2 bases and J 7 bases, leaving 6 bases between the germline ends. Germline assignment: CDR1 ENHRY and CDR2 SYGVKD. Overall study findings and caveats: Abundant beta clonotypes from cord blood bore fewer insertions; memory repertoires lacked this pattern.

This sample was also put to use in a study of yellow fever vaccine responses in identical twins.

The sample comprised PBMCs. The TCR was taken from a woman between 18 and 29 years old in good health. The chain couples TRBV10-3 to TRBJ1-6, with D uncertain. For the CDR3, the DNA is TGTGCCATCAGTGAGGGGTTGAATTCACCCCTCCACTTT. Its protein is CAISEGLNSPLHF.